One sample yielded the 22 T cell receptor beta chains listed below, sequenced in a study of T cell responses to AZD1222 COVID-19 vaccine. The method was immunoSEQ multiplex PCR; TCRdb's version includes in-frame clones alone and lacks a portion of them. The data show fewer than 200,000 clones, roughly nine tenths seen once. The sequenced sample was peripheral blood, obtained on day 0 of AZD1222 vaccination. The receptors were sampled from an adult in good health.

The chain carries TRBV19 and TRBJ2-1; the match to TRBD2 covers 7 bases. CDR3 length: 15 amino acids. Germline CDR1 LNHDA, CDR2 SQIVND (reference sequence). V shed 1 base and J 1 base; nucleotides not matched to a gene: 1. CDR3 residues: CASSIGGRSYNEQFF. DNA for the CDR3: TGTGCCAGTAGTATAGGCGGGAGATCCTACAATGAGCAGTTCTTC. Using reference TRBV19 and TRBJ2-1 for the parts outside the CDR3, the full variable domain is DGGITQSPKYLFRKEGQNVTLSCEQNLNHDAMYWYRQDPGQGLRLIYYSQIVNDFQKGDIAEGYSVSREKKESFPLTVTSAQKNPTAFYLCASSIGGRSYNEQFFGPGTRLTVL.

This chain uses TRBV23-1 with TRBJ2-7, with D uncertain. TRBV23-1 is labeled an ORF, and its function is uncertain. V lost 4 bases, J lost 3 bases, and 13 bases lay in between. The CDR3 consists of 14 residues. The CDR3 region is CASSRRKFNYEQYF. In DNA form, the CDR3 reads TGCGCCAGCAGTCGGCGGAAATTCAACTACGAGCAGTACTTC.

The genes are TRBV5-1 and TRBJ2-7; 8 bases match TRBD1. V lost 0 bases and J lost 5; bases outside the gene matches: 10. The CDR3 totals 16 residues. The germline CDR1 and CDR2 sequences are SGHRS and YFSETQ. The CDR3 loop is CASSLGPRGQDDEQYF. The CDR3 nucleotides read TGCGCCAGCAGCTTGGGACCCCGGGGACAGGACGACGAGCAGTACTTC.

The table lists this clone with a count of one. The chain joins TRBV29-1 to TRBJ2-3; 13 bases match TRBD2. This CDR3 is built from 13 residues. With 7 bases clipped from V and 4 bases from J, the junction kept 2 bases outside the gene matches. Germline CDR1 SQVTM, CDR2 ANQGSEA. CDR3 amino acids: CSEGLAGADTQYF. DNA for the CDR3: TGCAGCGAAGGACTAGCGGGAGCAGATACGCAGTATTTT.

About this clone: At the DNA level, this CDR3 is encoded by other sequences in the same sample as well. The chain recombines TRBV19 with TRBJ2-7, with 12 nucleotides matching TRBD2. This CDR3 is built from 14 residues. In germline, CDR1 is LNHDA, CDR2 SQIVND (reference sequence). J was trimmed by 3 bases and V by 3 bases; bases with no gene match: 0. The CDR3, as DNA: TGTGCCAGTAGTATGGGACTAGCGGGCTACGAGCAGTACTTC. Its protein is CASSMGLAGYEQYF.

The chain recombines TRBV28 with TRBJ1-1, with TRBD1 matching 8 bases. The CDR3 consists of 13 residues. Germline V CDR1 and CDR2: MDHEN, SYDVKM. Trimming at V came to 6 bases and at J to 5 bases, leaving 5 bases not matched to a gene. CDR3 coding DNA: TGTGCCAGCAGCCGGACAGGGTTAACTGAAGCTTTCTTT. This sequence encodes CASSRTGLTEAFF. Full variable domain (rest looked up from reference TRBV28 and TRBJ1-1): DVKVTQSSRYLVKRTGEKVFLECVQDMDHENMFWYRQDPGLGLRLIYFSYDVKMKEKGDIPEGYSVSREKKERFSLILESASTNQTSMYLCASSRTGLTEAFFGQGTRLTVV.

The chain recombines TRBV11-1 with TRBJ2-7; the D call may be TRBD1 or TRBD2 (5 bases each). CDR1 SGHAT and CDR2 FQDESV come from the germline V gene (reference sequence). The CDR3 contains 16 residues. The V gene lost 1 base and the J gene lost 2 bases, with 15 bases spanning the gap. Here the CDR3 DNA reads TGTGCCAGCAGCTTAGGCCCCCGGGACCTGCCCTACGAGCAGTACTTC. It encodes CASSLGPRDLPYEQYF. The full variable domain, its missing parts supplied by reference TRBV11-1 and TRBJ2-7, is EAEVAQSPRYKITEKSQAVAFWCDPISGHATLYWYRQILGQGPELLVQFQDESVVDDSQLPKDRFSAERLKGVDSTLKIQPAELGDSAMYLCASSLGPRDLPYEQYFGPGTRLTVT.

The rearrangement uses TRBV30 and TRBJ2-3; D could derive from TRBD1 or TRBD2 (5 bases each). The CDR3 has 14 residues. V gave up 4 bases and J gave up 2 bases, with 13 bases separating them. CDR1 and CDR2 (germline): GTSNPN, SVGIG (reference sequence). The CDR3: CAWNSVGVTDTQYF. CDR3 coding DNA: TGTGCCTGGAATAGCGTGGGGGTCACAGATACGCAGTATTTT.

J is TRBJ2-7 and V is TRBV7-2, with D hard to call. The ends were cut back, 3 bases at V and 4 bases at J, with 4 bases in the middle. Germline V lookup: CDR1 SGHTA, CDR2 FQGNSA. There are 11 residues in the CDR3. The DNA for the CDR3 is TGTGCCAGCAGCTTCACTTACGAGCAGTACTTC. It is translated as CASSFTYEQYF.

This chain connects TRBV7-6 to TRBJ2-1; 8 bases fit TRBD2. The CDR3 is made up of 15 amino acids. Trimming cost V 6 bases and J 8 bases; bases outside gene matches: 12. Germline CDR1 reads SGHVS; CDR2 reads FNYEAQ. CDR3 DNA sequence: TGTGCCAGCAGTCCGAAACGGCTAGCGGGTTATGAGCAGTTCTTC. It is translated as CASSPKRLAGYEQFF.

The genes are TRBV4-3 and TRBJ1-6; TRBD1 agrees at 8 bases. CDR1 LGHNA and CDR2 YSLEER come from the germline V gene. The CDR3 has 15 residues. V dropped 0 bases and J dropped 10; count of bases not matched to a gene: 5. CDR3 coding DNA: TGCGCCAGCAGCCAAGATGGACAGGGTAACTCACCCCTCCACTTT. This gives the protein CASSQDGQGNSPLHF.

The sample holds one count of this clone. V and J are TRBV7-9 and TRBJ2-7, with D possibly matching TRBD1 (5 bases). The length of the CDR3 is 14 residues. The V end was cut by 5 bases, the J end by 5 bases, with 16 bases between. CDR1 is SEHNR, CDR2 FQNEAQ, per germline (reference sequence). The CDR3 spells CASSPPRGNNEQYF. The DNA for the CDR3 is TGTGCCAGCAGCCCACCTAGGGGAAATAACGAGCAGTACTTC.

The genes are TRBV2 and TRBJ1-4; the D gene is possibly TRBD1 (6 bases). CDR1 SNHLY and CDR2 FYNNEI come from the germline V gene. The CDR3 length is 13 residues. V was shortened by 10 bases and J by 5 bases, with 14 bases between the two germline ends. This CDR3 reads CATARGGNEKLFF. CDR3 DNA sequence: TGTGCCACTGCGAGGGGGGGGAATGAAAAACTGTTTTTT.

V gene TRBV29-1 combines with J gene TRBJ2-1, with D perhaps matching TRBD2 (7 bases). CDR3 length equals 17 residues. Trimming left V 1 base short and J 4 bases short, with 20 bases between. Germline V gene sequence: CDR1 SQVTM, CDR2 ANQGSEA. CDR3 in amino acids: CSVEALGIGGEYNEQFF. The CDR3 nucleotides are TGCAGCGTTGAAGCTTTGGGGATAGGGGGGGAATACAATGAGCAGTTCTTC.

The chain joins TRBV2 to TRBJ1-1, with 7 bases aligning to TRBD1. Germline V gene data show CDR1 as SNHLY and CDR2 as FYNNEI. The CDR3 runs to 15 residues. The V segment lost 5 bases and the J segment 0 bases; nucleotides outside the gene matches: 6. This chain's CDR3 is CASSPRQGLNTEAFF. Here the CDR3 DNA reads TGTGCCAGCAGTCCTCGACAGGGATTGAACACTGAAGCTTTCTTT.

The chain recombines TRBV5-8 with TRBJ2-7, with D possibly TRBD1 on 6 matching bases. V lost 0 bases and J lost 5, with 12 bases in between. The CDR3 covers 14 residues. CDR1 SGHTS and CDR2 YDEGEE come from the germline V gene. CDR3 region: CASSLGPGDNEQYF. The CDR3 nucleotides are TGTGCCAGCAGCTTGGGTCCAGGGGACAACGAGCAGTACTTC.

The chain couples TRBV5-4 to TRBJ2-3; D gene uncertain. This CDR3 region has 12 residues. V lost 4 bases to trimming and J lost 8 bases, with 11 bases between them. CDR1 SGHNT and CDR2 YYREEE come from the germline V gene (reference sequence). CDR3 sequence: CASSPWEGTQYF. DNA of the CDR3: TGTGCCAGCAGCCCATGGGAAGGTACGCAGTATTTT. Based on the CDR3 plus reference TRBV5-4 and TRBJ2-3, the full variable domain is ETGVTQSPTHLIKTRGQQVTLRCSSQSGHNTVSWYQQALGQGPQFIFQYYREEENGRGNFPPRFSGLQFPNYSSELNVNALELDDSALYLCASSPWEGTQYFGPGTRLTVL.

The J gene is TRBJ2-4, the V gene TRBV24-1; possibly TRBD1 for D (6 bases). V gave up 2 bases and J gave up 7 bases, with 11 bases separating them. Germline CDR1 and CDR2: KGHDR and SFDVKD. This CDR3 has 14 residues. The CDR3 coding sequence is TGTGCCACCAGTGATTGGACAGACCCTAACATTCAGTACTTC. Its translation is CATSDWTDPNIQYF.

The chain recombines TRBV7-8 with TRBJ1-4; D is ambiguous. Germline V gene data show CDR1 as SGHVS and CDR2 as FQNEAQ. V dropped 1 base and J dropped 5 bases, with 2 bases sitting between them. The length of the CDR3 is 12 residues. Written as DNA, the CDR3 is TGTGCCAGCAGCTTAGTCAATGAAAAACTGTTTTTT. Protein sequence: CASSLVNEKLFF.

This chain connects TRBV5-1 to TRBJ1-2; D ambiguous. Germline V gene lookup returns CDR1 SGHRS and CDR2 YFSETQ. CDR3 length: 13 amino acids. Trimming took 0 bases from V and 1 from J, leaving 4 bases between them. The CDR3 DNA reads as TGCGCCAGCAGCTTGGCGCTTAACTATGGCTACACCTTC. Amino acid sequence: CASSLALNYGYTF. The full variable domain, its missing parts supplied by reference TRBV5-1 and TRBJ1-2, is KAGVTQTPRYLIKTRGQQVTLSCSPISGHRSVSWYQQTPGQGLQFLFEYFSETQRNKGNFPGRFSGRQFSNSRSEMNVSTLELGDSALYLCASSLALNYGYTFGSGTRLTVV.

The chain employs TRBV20-1 and TRBJ1-2; 8 bases align to TRBD1. V shed 3 bases, J shed 7 bases, and the junction held 16 bases outside the gene matches. The germline gives CDR1 DFQATT, CDR2 SNEGSKA (reference sequence). The CDR3 is 16 residues long. CDR3 loop: CSASGGPGQAWSGYTF. The CDR3 nucleotides read TGCAGTGCTAGTGGGGGACCGGGACAGGCTTGGTCTGGCTACACCTTC.

The rearrangement uses TRBV19 and TRBJ1-5, with 7 bases fitting TRBD1. The junction had 9 bases not matched to a gene; V was cut back by 7 bases and J by 3 bases. Germline lookup yields CDR1 LNHDA and CDR2 SQIVND (reference sequence). The CDR3 runs 15 residues. As DNA, the CDR3 is TGTGCCAGTAAACAGACGGGGACAGACAATCAGCCCCAGCATTTT. This encodes CASKQTGTDNQPQHF.